This T cell receptor beta chain was found in a study of shared clonotypes between healthy human individuals (TCRdb year 2020). With regard to the full study: The cohort comprised two women and a few men aged 18 to 49 years. Per donor, three plates each were used for CD4 naive and CD4 memory, two for CD8 naive, and one for CD8 memory. To estimate repertoire size and how much clonotypes are shared between individuals, the study performed deep sequencing of blood TCR repertoires from a handful of healthy adults. To increase sequencing depth and limit assay-specific biases, different laboratories used diverse techniques to prepare libraries and sequence TCR repertoires. Per donor, leukapheresis produced somewhere between about 0.94 and 9 billion PBMCs.

CDR1 MNHEY and CDR2 SMNVEV are derived from the germline V gene (reference sequence). Spanning cysteine to phenylalanine, the CDR3 consists of 17 amino acids. The read is trimmed to its CDR3 DNA, 51 bases read in frame from base 1. Germline trimming: 7 bases from V, 4 bases from J; junction bases outside gene matches: 14. CD8 naive samples were obtained by positive selection for CCR7 among CD45RO-negative cells, yielding a CD45RA+CCR7+ population from which TemRA cells were excluded. Donors were healthy HIV-negative adults with no recently reported acute infections or vaccinations. All donors were Caucasian adults living in Nashville, Tennessee, USA. Blood was obtained by leukapheresis, after which PBMCs were separated by Ficoll-Histopaque density gradient centrifugation and cryopreserved in liquid nitrogen vapor phase. Analytical flow cytometry was used to check the purity and quantity of every magnetically sorted T cell population. Genomic DNA was isolated from every sorted fraction and measured by UV absorbance on a Nanodrop 2000c.

Using the deep immunoSEQ assay, multiplex PCR amplified TCR CDR3 regions from genomic DNA. Genomic DNA extracted from each cell subset was distributed evenly over all wells of several immunoSEQ 96-well plates, and each plate served as one replicate. For sorted subsets, approximately 210 ng genomic DNA, equal to tens of thousands of T cell genomes, was loaded into each replicate PCR. Purified libraries were measured with a Qubit 3.0 fluorometer, size-checked on a Bioanalyzer 2100, and measured again with the KAPA Library Quantification kit. A separate single-read 150-cycle Illumina NextSeq 550 flow cell was used to sequence each immunoSEQ 96-well plate. On the study's bioinformatics: Because only junctional sequences without quality scores were contained in the immunoSEQ output, filtering matching that applied to full-length reads could not be performed. To assign V/J genes and CDR3, sequences were annotated using PyIR, a Python wrapper for IgBLAST v1.9, with IMGT germline references. Reads were removed for weak V/J assignments (E-value above 1e-6), missing CDR3, stop codons, out-of-frame junctions, or ambiguous translated residues. V3J clonotypes were defined by identical inferred V gene, J gene, and CDR3 amino acid sequence. The percentage overlap between two repertoires was calculated by dividing the number of shared unique clonotypes by the size of the smaller repertoire. Repertoire richness was assessed with RTK rarefaction, the Chao1 estimator, and Recon v2.1 estimates of unobserved clonotypes. Generation probabilities for all TCRbeta clonotypes obtained by the gDNA method from a few donors were computed using OLGA. The table was pulled from immuneACCESS by TCRdb, which kept in-frame rearrangements only. Such tables lose some clones; where checked, under half of the loss comes from unresolved V genes, and the rest has no known cause. V and J calls and clone size come straight from that table; D and trimming were deduced from the DNA. The sample has about 2.1 million clones on record, roughly 93% of them singletons. The ten biggest clones cover roughly 1.7% of the sample.

A note on this clone: The clone's antigen remains unknown. The input lacks base qualities; no much larger clone sits a single base away.

General study outcomes and caveats: Because the study included a small number of donors, the genetic and exposure-history diversity represented was limited. Incomplete sequencing was indicated by rarefaction of sorted-subset datasets, despite the large sequencing depth. When several donors were compared, the shared fraction of clonotypes was around 5.1% for naive CD4, around 3.5% for naive CD8, about 2.5% for memory CD4, and approximately 0.4% for memory CD8. Higher generation probabilities were observed for clonotypes shared by all four sorted-subset donors than for non-shared clonotypes. Sampling was restricted to blood, and TCR repertoires in tissues likely differ from the TCR repertoires found in blood. Naive subsets generally had larger estimated clonotype richness than memory subsets did. Based on pairwise subsampling, the degree of clonotype sharing among donors was expected to be affected by sequencing depth.

The sample consisted of naive CD8+ T cells from PBMCs. This specimen's cell subset or site label, per the study, means: CD45RA+CCR7+. The receptor chain draws on TRBV27 and TRBJ2-7; 12 central bases correspond to TRBD2. This TCR derives from a man aged 18 to 30 in good health. Some clones in this sample may be carry-over from other donors' samples. CDR3 reads: CASKETSGSLVWYEQYF. The DNA sequence is TGTGCCAGCAAGGAGACTAGCGGGAGTCTAGTCTGGTACGAGCAGTACTTC.